The 12 T cell receptor beta chains presented below share a single source sample, sequenced in a study of radiation and T cells in renal cell carcinoma. Indicated time point: baseline pretreatment blood. Stated treatment: 15 Gy SBRT to primary tumor, nephrectomy 4 weeks later. This table comes from immunoSEQ multiplex PCR, and its TCRdb copy is limited to in-frame clones, with some not included. The sample consists of approximately 110,000 clones, approximately 82% of them appearing once. Sequenced here: blood, sampled from a patient whose treatment included radiotherapy and nephrectomy. Receptors were obtained from a woman aged 60-75 years with renal cell carcinoma.

This chain links TRBV5-1 with TRBJ2-3; possible D gene TRBD2, 6 bases. The germline V gene encodes CDR1 SGHRS and CDR2 YFSETQ. This CDR3 has 16 residues. V was shortened by 0 bases and J by 4 bases, with 15 bases between the two germline ends. The CDR3 nucleotides are TGCGCCAGCAGCTTGGCCCGGCGGGAAATGGCAGATACGCAGTATTTT. It translates to CASSLARREMADTQYF.

The CDR3: CASEGQGHEQYF. The CDR3 DNA sequence: TGTGCCAGCGAAGGACAGGGCCACGAGCAGTACTTC. The chain couples TRBV2 to TRBJ2-7; 8 nucleotides line up with TRBD1. Losses at the gene ends were 8 bases for V and 5 bases for J; bases not matched to a gene: 5. The CDR3 runs to 12 residues. CDR1 SNHLY and CDR2 FYNNEI come from the germline V gene.

The rearrangement links TRBV5-1 to TRBJ1-3, with a weak D call TRBD1 (6 bases). V was pared by 4 bases and J by 3 bases, with 20 bases between. Per the germline V gene, CDR1 is SGHRS and CDR2 is YFSETQ. The CDR3 consists of 17 residues. Here the CDR3 reads CASSGTISGGLGNTIYF. The DNA for the CDR3 is TGCGCCAGCAGCGGGACCATATCCGGGGGCCTTGGAAACACCATATATTTT.

The rearrangement links TRBV30 to TRBJ1-2; a weak D match, TRBD1 (5 bases). Trimming took 5 bases from V and 1 from J, leaving 11 bases between them. CDR1 GTSNPN and CDR2 SVGIG come from the germline V gene (reference sequence). The CDR3 covers 13 residues. CDR3 nucleotide sequence: TGTGCCTGGGGGACCGGGGATAACTATGGCTACACCTTC. It encodes CAWGTGDNYGYTF.

The chain links TRBV19 to TRBJ2-7, with 8 nucleotides matching TRBD1. The V gene's germline CDR1 is LNHDA and CDR2 SQIVND (reference sequence). The CDR3 runs 14 residues. V lost 3 bases to trimming and J lost 3 bases; unmatched junction nucleotides: 4. CDR3 DNA: TGTGCCAGTAGTATTGGAACAGGGGGCTACGAGCAGTACTTC. It specifies CASSIGTGGYEQYF.

The chain has TRBV9 and TRBJ2-1; a possible D gene is TRBD1 (5 bases). In germline, CDR1 is SGDLS, CDR2 YYNGEE. The CDR3 runs 16 residues. Trimming removed 7 bases from V and 2 bases from J, with 19 bases in between. The CDR3 reads CASAHDAQGTYNEQFF. The CDR3, as DNA: TGTGCCAGCGCCCACGACGCCCAGGGCACCTACAATGAGCAGTTCTTC. The variable domain in full, with the rest retrieved from reference TRBV9 and TRBJ2-1, is DSGVTQTPKHLITATGQRVTLRCSPRSGDLSVYWYQQSLDQGLQFLIQYYNGEERAKGNILERFSAQQFPDLHSELNLSSLELGDSALYFCASAHDAQGTYNEQFFGPGTRLTVL.

The CDR3 region is CASIWVAGTDQPQHF. The DNA of the CDR3 is TGTGCCAGCATCTGGGTCGCAGGGACGGATCAGCCCCAGCATTTT. The chain joins TRBV28 to TRBJ1-5; D perhaps matches TRBD1 (5 bases). V was pared by 7 bases and J by 5 bases, with 18 bases between. This CDR3 is built from 15 residues. Germline CDR1 and CDR2: MDHEN and SYDVKM.

The chain has TRBV6-4 and TRBJ1-1; 7 bases agree with TRBD1. The CDR3 loop spans 13 amino acids. CDR1 MRHNA and CDR2 SNTAGT come from the germline V gene. The trim removed 5 bases at V and 4 bases at J, leaving 4 bases unmatched. CDR3 in DNA: TGTGCCAGCAGTCACAGGGGCGGCACTGAAGCTTTCTTT. It yields the protein CASSHRGGTEAFF.

V usage is TRBV7-9 and J usage is TRBJ2-5, with 9 bases that match TRBD2. The germline CDR1 and CDR2 sequences are SEHNR and FQNEAQ (reference sequence). V lost 5 bases, J lost 5 bases, and 12 bases stayed unmatched. The CDR3 has 16 amino acids. This chain's CDR3 is CASSLPSLAGVETQYF. DNA of the CDR3: TGTGCCAGCAGCCTCCCTTCTTTAGCGGGAGTGGAGACCCAGTACTTC.

The chain combines TRBV7-2 with TRBJ2-3, with D hard to call. Germline-derived CDR1 and CDR2 are SGHTA and FQGNSA. Deletions cut 0 bases from V and 0 bases from J, with 10 bases between. The CDR3 contains 16 residues. The CDR3 DNA is TGTGCCAGCAGCTTAGCTACCCCCTCTAGCACAGATACGCAGTATTTT. Protein sequence: CASSLATPSSTDTQYF.

This clone occurred once. The CDR3 loop is CASSSANRVPGETQYF. The CDR3 DNA sequence: TGCGCCAGCAGCTCGGCGAACAGGGTACCGGGAGAGACCCAGTACTTC. The chain is built from TRBV5-1 and TRBJ2-5, with D maybe TRBD1 (6 bases). The CDR3 has 16 residues. In germline, CDR1 is SGHRS, CDR2 YFSETQ. V dropped 3 bases and J dropped 4 bases, with 19 bases sitting between them.

V and J are TRBV19 and TRBJ1-4; TRBD1 agrees at 7 bases. The CDR3 totals 12 residues. Germline CDR1 reads LNHDA; CDR2 reads SQIVND (reference sequence). V dropped 10 bases and J dropped 8; count of bases not matched to a gene: 7. The CDR3 reads CATTGEGEKLFF. CDR3 coding DNA: TGTGCCACAACAGGGGAAGGAGAAAAACTGTTTTTT.